What follows is one T cell receptor (beta chain) and its context. The target antigen is unknown. Patients with chemo-refractory metastatic non-small-cell lung cancer received focal radiation plus CTLA-4 blockade with ipilimumab. Data came from immunoSEQ multiplex PCR; TCRdb stores just in-frame clones and leaves some out. This table holds approximately 94,000 clones, roughly 80% found once. This record belongs to a study of radiotherapy plus CTLA-4 blockade in lung cancer. The wider study: Objective responses emerged in around a sixth of patients, and 31% attained disease control. Study results and caveats: Dynamics of early blood T cell clones, together with interferon-beta, were reportedly the best predictors of response. Blood-borne expansion of tumor-derived TCR clones followed radiotherapy plus ipilimumab.

With V trimmed by 2 bases and J by 7 bases, 8 bases remained unmatched. CDR1 is MNHEY and CDR2 is SVGAGI in the germline V gene. The CDR3 is 15 residues long. The receptor was isolated from a human donor with non-small cell lung cancer that progressed on radiotherapy plus ipilimumab. The chain has TRBV6-5 and TRBJ2-7; TRBD2 matches 10 bases. The material sequenced was peripheral blood, taken from a patient treated with radiotherapy plus ipilimumab. DNA of the CDR3: TGTGCCAGCAGTTACACGCTAGCGGGAGTGGGGGAGCAGTACTTC. It yields the protein CASSYTLAGVGEQYF.